These T cell receptor beta chains were read from a single sample in a study of neurological immune-mediated disorders. MiXCR, run by TCRdb on the 5' RACE reads, gives a single entry per CDR3 protein. The sample includes tens of thousands of distinct CDR3 sequences, less than 4% of them seen just once. The sequencing sample was made of PBMCs. Receptors were obtained from a man aged 55 to 70 with multiple sclerosis. Both conserved end residues are part of each CDR3. A D gene is named only where the DNA matches it firmly. Only part of the rows carry a size: once, few, many, or a class if the clone is expanded.

v_call	j_call	clone_size	d_call	cdr3_nt	cdr3_aa
TRBV5-1	TRBJ2-4	many	-	TGCGCCAGCAGCCTGACAAGAGCCAAGGGCATTCAGTACTTC	CASSLTRAKGIQYF
TRBV3-1	TRBJ2-3	many	TRBD2	TGTGCCAGCAGCCAAGATGGGGCTTTCCGGGGGGGAGATACGCAGTATTTT	CASSQDGAFRGGDTQYF
TRBV12-3/TRBV12-4	TRBJ1-1	many	-	TGTGCCACCTCTTCCTACCGGGGGGACACTGAAGCTTTCTTT	CATSSYRGDTEAFF
TRBV5-1	TRBJ2-3	many	TRBD2	TGCGCCAGCAGCTGGGCGGGAGGGCCCCTACCAGATACGCAGTATTTT	CASSWAGGPLPDTQYF
TRBV18	TRBJ1-6	many	-	TGTGCCAGCTCACCCAGTACGGGGAGTAATTCACCCCTCCACTTT	CASSPSTGSNSPLHF
TRBV29-1	TRBJ1-3	many	TRBD1	TGCAGCGCAGCTGACAGGGGGCCGGCAAACACCATATATTTT	CSAADRGPANTIYF
TRBV27	TRBJ2-7	-	TRBD1	TGTGCCAGCAGGGAAGAACCGGGACAGGGAGAAGGCTTGCCCTCCTACGAGCAGTACTTC	CASREEPGQGEGLPSYEQYF
TRBV20-1	TRBJ1-2	few	TRBD1	TGCAGTGCCCGGACAGGGGACATGGGCTACACCTTC	CSARTGDMGYTF
TRBV5-1	TRBJ2-7	many	-	TGCGCCAGCAGCAAGACGACAGGCACCTACGAGCAGTACTTC	CASSKTTGTYEQYF
TRBV20-1	TRBJ2-7	many	-	TGCAGTGTTCAAGACAGATCCTACGAGCAGTACTTC	CSVQDRSYEQYF
TRBV7-2	TRBJ1-1	many	TRBD1	TGTGCCAGCAGCTTTTGGACAGGGAACGCTGAAGCTTTCTTT	CASSFWTGNAEAFF
TRBV12-3/TRBV12-4	TRBJ2-7	many	-	TGTGCCAGTCAATCGGGGACCGGAGAGCAGTACTTC	CASQSGTGEQYF
TRBV3-1	TRBJ2-1	many	TRBD2	TGTGCCAGCAGCCCGACGGGGGGTCAAATGGGGGAGTTCTTC	CASSPTGGQMGEFF
TRBV27	TRBJ2-2	few	-	TGTGCCAGCAGGCGGGGTCCTAACACCGGGGAGCTGTTTTTT	CASRRGPNTGELFF
TRBV5-1	TRBJ1-5	many	TRBD1	TGCGCCAGCAGCCCAACAGGGGGGTGGCAGCCCCAGCATTTT	CASSPTGGWQPQHF
TRBV6-5	TRBJ1-3	many	-	TGTGCCAGCAGTCCTCGACAAATCGGAAACACCATATATTTT	CASSPRQIGNTIYF
TRBV5-1	TRBJ2-2	many	TRBD1	TGCGCCAGCAGCTGGAGGGACAGGGAGGCCGGGGAGCTGTTTTTT	CASSWRDREAGELFF
TRBV5-1	TRBJ2-3	many	TRBD2	TGCGCCAGCAGCCCATCTAGCGGGGGGCCTTCCAACACAGATACGCAGTATTTT	CASSPSSGGPSNTDTQYF
TRBV24-1	TRBJ2-1	many	-	TGTGCCACCAGTGACAACCGGGGGCGGGAGCTTTCCTATCGGCAGTTCTTC	CATSDNRGRELSYRQFF
TRBV5-1	TRBJ2-1	many	-	TGCGCCAGCAGCCTGGCAGTGGGGAAGGCCTACAATGAGCAGTTCTTC	CASSLAVGKAYNEQFF
TRBV20-1	TRBJ1-2	many	TRBD1	TGCAGTGCTAGGGACAGGTTATCCTATGGCTACACCTTC	CSARDRLSYGYTF
TRBV20-1	TRBJ2-7	many	-	TGCAGTGCTAGAGCTGGCTCCTACGAGCAGTACTTC	CSARAGSYEQYF
TRBV10-3	TRBJ2-2	few	TRBD1	TGTGCCATCAGTGAACCGGGACAGGGAAACACCGGGGAGCTGTTTTTT	CAISEPGQGNTGELFF
TRBV10-3	TRBJ2-5	many	-	TGTGCCACCGCGGGCCTGGGGGACCAAGAGACCCAGTACTTC	CATAGLGDQETQYF
TRBV20-1	TRBJ1-2	many	-	TGCAGTGCGGCCCCCAGAGAATCCTATGGCTACACCTTC	CSAAPRESYGYTF
TRBV11-2	TRBJ2-1	few	-	TGTGCCAGCAGTCTCGACCCGCAGTCCTACAATGAGCAGTTCTTC	CASSLDPQSYNEQFF
TRBV12-3/TRBV12-4	TRBJ1-2	many	-	TGTGCCAGCAGCATCAGGAGATACTATGGCTACACCTTC	CASSIRRYYGYTF
TRBV3-1	TRBJ1-3	many	-	TGTGCCAGCAGCCAAGATCTGGTTAGCTCTGGAAACACCATATATTTT	CASSQDLVSSGNTIYF
TRBV14	TRBJ1-6	many	-	TGTGCCAGCTCCAGGGAGGTGGGGAATTCACCCCTCCACTTT	CASSREVGNSPLHF
TRBV29-1	TRBJ2-1	few	-	TGCAGCGTTGGAATATCTGAGCAGTTCTTC	CSVGISEQFF
TRBV9	TRBJ1-2	many	-	TGTGCCAGCAGCGTAGACGGGTACTATGGCTACACCTTC	CASSVDGYYGYTF
TRBV28	TRBJ1-2	many	-	TGTGCCACCTTCTCGGGGGGATATGGCTACACCTTC	CATFSGGYGYTF
TRBV10-3	TRBJ2-2	many	-	TGTGCCATCACAGCCGCTAGGGACACCGGGGAGCTGTTTTTT	CAITAARDTGELFF
TRBV5-1	TRBJ2-3	many	-	TGCGCCAGCAGCTCACTCGGGGTTAGCACAGATACGCAGTATTTT	CASSSLGVSTDTQYF
TRBV29-1	TRBJ2-1	many	TRBD1	TGCAGCGGGGACAGGGAAGGATTGCGTCGGTTCTTC	CSGDREGLRRFF
TRBV5-8	TRBJ2-3	many	-	TGTGCCAGCAGCTTCGGACCAAGGGCCTCAGGCACAGATACGCAGTATTTT	CASSFGPRASGTDTQYF
TRBV28	TRBJ2-1	many	-	TGTGCCAGCAGTCCTTGGGCAGACAATGAGCAGTTCTTC	CASSPWADNEQFF
TRBV6-2/TRBV6-3	TRBJ1-1	many	-	TGTGCCAGCAGTTCTCGCTCTGAAGCTTTCTTT	CASSSRSEAFF
TRBV7-9	TRBJ1-1	many	-	TGTGCCAGCAGCTTGGGGGGGGGAGGTGAAGCTTTCTTT	CASSLGGGGEAFF
TRBV25-1	TRBJ1-2	many	-	TGTGCCAGCAGCCTGGGGCGGGGAAATGGCTACACCTTC	CASSLGRGNGYTF
TRBV9	TRBJ1-6	many	-	TGTGCCAGCAGCGTAAAGGTTGGAGGGGATTCACCCCTCCACTTT	CASSVKVGGDSPLHF
TRBV18	TRBJ2-7	many	-	TGTGCCAGCTCACCATACGGAAACGAGCAGTACTTC	CASSPYGNEQYF
TRBV7-7	TRBJ2-2	many	-	TGTGCCAGCAGCCACAGAGGGAGCACCGGGGAGCTGTTTTTT	CASSHRGSTGELFF
TRBV7-9	TRBJ2-7	many	-	TGTGCCAGCAGCGTAACAGGCTCCTACGAGCAGTACTTC	CASSVTGSYEQYF
TRBV6-6	TRBJ1-5	many	TRBD1	TGTGCCAGCAGTTACCCACCTGCCGGGACAGGGTTCAATCAGCCCCAGCATTTT	CASSYPPAGTGFNQPQHF
TRBV29-1	TRBJ2-2	many	-	TGCAGCGTGGGGATCGGGGAGCTGTTTTTT	CSVGIGELFF
TRBV12-3/TRBV12-4	TRBJ1-1	many	-	TGTGCCAGCAGCCCCCGGAGGGACACTGAAGCTTTCTTT	CASSPRRDTEAFF